The 29 T cell receptor beta chains in this list originate from one sample, sequenced in a study of neurological immune-mediated disorders. TCRdb re-analysed the 5' RACE reads in MiXCR, keeping a single row per CDR3 protein. The sample lists more than 50,000 distinct CDR3 sequences, 20% to 30% seen once, with 3.5% to 5.5% in the top ten. Time point meaning: technical triplicate 2. Material: PBMCs. The source of these receptors is a man in his 60s with HTLV-1-associated myelopathy (HAM/TSP).

By share, this clonotype counts as medium-sized. The J gene is TRBJ2-7, the V gene TRBV20-1; 14 nucleotides align to TRBD2. The V gene end was trimmed by 5 bases and the J gene end by 6 bases; junction bases not matched to a gene: 9. Germline lookup yields CDR1 DFQATT and CDR2 SNEGSKA (reference sequence). This CDR3 is 15 amino acids long. The CDR3 sequence is CSASTSGRGLGEQYF. The CDR3 DNA reads TGCAGTGCTTCGACTAGCGGGAGGGGGCTGGGCGAGCAGTACTTC.

For this clonotype: An end of the junction differs from the germline gene, which may be a read error. The chain couples TRBV2 to TRBJ2-5, with 8 bases lining up with TRBD1. Germline V gene data show CDR1 as SNHLY and CDR2 as FYNNEI. The CDR3 has 16 residues. CDR3 protein: CPSRRGTGPFRETQYF. The CDR3 nucleotides are TGTCCCAGCAGACGTGGGACAGGTCCTTTCAGGGAGACCCAGTACTTC.

In its sample, this clonotype was seen many times. The genes are TRBV5-1 and TRBJ2-7; 7 bases agree with TRBD1. From germline, CDR1 is SGHRS and CDR2 YFSETQ. The CDR3 has 15 amino acids. After removal of 6 bases from V and 7 bases from J, the junction contained 16 bases not matched to a gene. This chain's CDR3 is CASTKQGQSSGEQYF. As DNA, the CDR3 is TGCGCCAGCACAAAACAGGGGCAGAGTTCGGGGGAGCAGTACTTC.

This clonotype is labeled medium-sized. V usage is TRBV5-1 and J usage is TRBJ2-5; tentatively, D is TRBD1 (6 bases). The ends were cut back, 5 bases at V and 0 bases at J, with 11 bases in the middle. The CDR3 covers 14 residues. Germline V lookup: CDR1 SGHRS, CDR2 YFSETQ. The CDR3 DNA sequence: TGCGCCAGCAGTACAGGACAGTACCAAGAGACCCAGTACTTC. It codes for CASSTGQYQETQYF.

This clonotype was counted many times. The J gene is TRBJ2-5, the V gene TRBV12-3 or TRBV12-4; D is perhaps TRBD1 (5 bases). Trimming cost V 3 bases and J 1 base, with 9 bases left between them. The CDR3 loop spans 14 amino acids. The CDR3 DNA reads TGTGCCAGCAGTTTTGTGGACACCCAAGAGACCCAGTACTTC. Amino acids: CASSFVDTQETQYF.

This clonotype was picked up many times. The CDR3 sequence: CASHEQGNEQYF. The CDR3 DNA follows: TGCGCCAGCCATGAACAGGGTAACGAGCAGTACTTC. This chain uses TRBV5-1 with TRBJ2-7; possibly TRBD1 for D (6 bases). The CDR3 spans 12 residues. The germline CDR1 and CDR2 sequences are SGHRS and YFSETQ. The V end lost 7 bases, the J end lost 5 bases, and 13 bases lay between the germline ends.

The chain carries TRBV3-1 and TRBJ1-1; a possible D gene is TRBD1 (6 bases). The CDR3 is 15 residues long. CDR1 is LGHDT, CDR2 YNNKEL, per germline (reference sequence). The germline V and J ends were trimmed by 1 base and 0 bases, with 9 bases remaining between them. The CDR3 is CASSQGGHLNTEAFF. The CDR3 nucleotides read TGTGCCAGCAGCCAAGGGGGACACCTGAACACTGAAGCTTTCTTT.

This clonotype was observed at least ten times. The chain joins TRBV10-2 to TRBJ2-5; D could derive from TRBD1 or TRBD2 (5 bases each). The CDR3 runs to 12 residues. V was cut by 5 bases and J by 5 bases, with 9 bases left in between. The V gene's germline CDR1 is WSHSY and CDR2 SAAADI. CDR3 loop: CASSWGWETQYF. In DNA, the CDR3 is TGCGCCAGCAGTTGGGGGTGGGAGACCCAGTACTTC.

The chain is built from TRBV7-8 and TRBJ1-5; no clear D gene. V dropped 3 bases and J dropped 6 bases, with 12 bases sitting between them. There are 14 residues in the CDR3. CDR1 and CDR2 from the germline V gene are SGHVS and FQNEAQ. The CDR3 loop is CASSFKRPSQPQHF. Written as DNA, the CDR3 is TGTGCCAGCAGCTTCAAAAGGCCGAGTCAGCCCCAGCATTTT. The whole variable domain, remainder taken from reference TRBV7-8 and TRBJ1-5, is GAGVSQSPRYKVAKRGQDVALRCDPISGHVSLFWYQQALGQGPEFLTYFQNEAQLDKSGLPSDRFFAERPEGSVSTLKIQRTQQEDSAVYLCASSFKRPSQPQHFGDGTRLSIL.

This clonotype has ten or more counts. This chain joins TRBV27 and TRBJ2-5; D is unclear. Trimming stripped 5 bases from V and 2 bases from J, with 9 bases between. The length of the CDR3 is 13 residues. Germline lookup yields CDR1 MNHEY and CDR2 SMNVEV (reference sequence). CDR3 loop: CASSPQIQETQYF. The CDR3 DNA reads as TGTGCCAGCAGTCCTCAGATTCAAGAGACCCAGTACTTC.

The CDR3 DNA sequence: TGCGCCAGCAGCGCCAAAGTGAACACTGAAGCTTTCTTT. Protein product: CASSAKVNTEAFF. This sequence joins TRBV10-1 and TRBJ1-1; no clear D. The V end was cut by 6 bases, the J end by 0 bases, with 8 bases between. This CDR3 has 13 amino acids. Germline assignment: CDR1 WNHNN and CDR2 SYGVQD (reference sequence).

This clonotype was counted many times. The chain combines TRBV5-6 with TRBJ1-5; 7 positions match TRBD1. Germline CDR1 is SGHDT and CDR2 is YYEEEE. V shed 4 bases, J shed 4 bases, and the junction held 5 bases outside the gene matches. CDR3 length: 14 residues. DNA of the CDR3: TGTGCCAGCAGCCGGGACAGTGGGAATCAGCCCCAGCATTTT. This codes for CASSRDSGNQPQHF. Filled out from reference TRBV5-6 and TRBJ1-5, the complete variable domain reads DAGVTQSPTHLIKTRGQQVTLRCSPKSGHDTVSWYQQALGQGPQFIFQYYEEEERQRGNFPDRFSGHQFPNYSSELNVNALLLGDSALYLCASSRDSGNQPQHFGDGTRLSIL.

This clonotype occurred many times. The CDR3 DNA is TGCAGTGCCAGAAGAACACGGGATGAGCAGTTCTTC. This sequence encodes CSARRTRDEQFF. This chain links TRBV20-1 with TRBJ2-1; D is unresolved. The germline gives CDR1 DFQATT, CDR2 SNEGSKA (reference sequence). The CDR3 is made up of 12 amino acids. Trimming took 6 bases from V and 8 from J, leaving 14 bases between them.

This chain connects TRBV5-6 to TRBJ2-1, with no clear D. Germline V gene lookup returns CDR1 SGHDT and CDR2 YYEEEE. Trimming stripped 4 bases from V and 9 bases from J, with 8 bases between. The CDR3 contains 11 residues. CDR3 protein: CASSRRVEQFF. The DNA for the CDR3 is TGTGCCAGCAGCCGACGTGTTGAGCAGTTCTTC.

This clonotype was seen many times. The J gene is TRBJ2-3, the V gene TRBV5-1, with 10 bases matching TRBD2. This CDR3 spans 16 amino acids. The J segment lost 0 bases and the V segment lost 6 bases, leaving 7 bases of the junction unmatched. CDR1 is SGHRS, CDR2 YFSETQ, per germline. The CDR3 protein is CASKTPGLASTDTQYF. CDR3 sequence (DNA): TGCGCCAGCAAAACCCCGGGACTAGCGAGCACAGATACGCAGTATTTT.

V usage is TRBV5-1 and J usage is TRBJ2-5, with D maybe TRBD2 (6 bases). The germline gives CDR1 SGHRS, CDR2 YFSETQ. The CDR3 covers 17 residues. The germline V and J ends were trimmed by 4 bases and 3 bases, with 22 bases remaining between them. This chain's CDR3 is CASSGRGGMGGEETQYF. The DNA for the CDR3 is TGCGCCAGCAGCGGGAGAGGAGGGATGGGGGGTGAAGAGACCCAGTACTTC.

This clonotype turned up a few times. This chain connects TRBV28 to TRBJ2-5; maybe TRBD1 (6 bases). Trimming removed 5 bases from V and 4 bases from J, with 14 bases in between. CDR3 length: 14 residues. Germline CDR1 MDHEN, CDR2 SYDVKM. This CDR3 reads CASSAGVPGETQYF. The CDR3 DNA reads TGTGCCAGCAGTGCAGGGGTCCCGGGAGAGACCCAGTACTTC.

V usage is TRBV5-1 and J usage is TRBJ2-2; no clear D gene. The CDR3 extends over 13 amino acids. Trimming took 2 bases from V and 4 from J, leaving 6 bases between them. Germline V gives CDR1 SGHRS, CDR2 YFSETQ. The CDR3 coding sequence is TGCGCCAGCAGCTTCGAGGCCACCGGGGAGCTGTTTTTT. Protein: CASSFEATGELFF.

This clonotype was seen ten or more times. V is TRBV5-1 and J is TRBJ2-7; D uncertain. The CDR3 length is 16 residues. Germline V CDR1 and CDR2: SGHRS, YFSETQ. Trimming stripped 1 base from V and 7 bases from J, with 21 bases between. This CDR3 is CASSLLSAGSFGEQYF. The CDR3 region has the DNA TGCGCCAGCAGCTTGTTGTCGGCAGGTTCTTTTGGGGAGCAGTACTTC.

This clonotype was picked up many times. The chain carries TRBV20-1 and TRBJ2-5; D is uncertain. The CDR3 sequence is 11 residues long. Germline V gene data show CDR1 as DFQATT and CDR2 as SNEGSKA (reference sequence). Trimming left V 3 bases short and J 2 bases short, with 4 bases between. The CDR3 is CSASGQETQYF. The CDR3 DNA sequence: TGCAGTGCTAGTGGGCAAGAGACCCAGTACTTC.

This clonotype was counted at least ten times. This chain uses TRBV5-1 with TRBJ2-2, with D possibly being TRBD2 (6 bases). The length of the CDR3 is 15 residues. The germline gives CDR1 SGHRS, CDR2 YFSETQ. V lost 1 base and J lost 4, with 11 bases in between. The DNA of the CDR3 is TGCGCCAGCAGCTTGTTACTAGCAGCCACCGGGGAGCTGTTTTTT. Protein: CASSLLLAATGELFF.

This clonotype has a handful of counts. The genes are TRBV9 and TRBJ2-5; D could derive from TRBD1 or TRBD2 (7 bases each). The CDR3 runs to 15 residues. The ends were cut back, 2 bases at V and 5 bases at J, with 16 bases in the middle. Looked up from germline, CDR1 is SGDLS and CDR2 is YYNGEE. The CDR3 loop reads CASSVHTGEGETQYF. CDR3 nucleotides: TGTGCCAGCAGCGTCCATACAGGGGAGGGGGAGACCCAGTACTTC. Supplemented by reference TRBV9 and TRBJ2-5, the full variable domain reads DSGVTQTPKHLITATGQRVTLRCSPRSGDLSVYWYQQSLDQGLQFLIQYYNGEERAKGNILERFSAQQFPDLHSELNLSSLELGDSALYFCASSVHTGEGETQYFGPGTRLLVL.

This clonotype was recorded at least ten times. The chain is built from TRBV5-1 and TRBJ2-3; 8 positions agree with TRBD2. The length of the CDR3 is 14 residues. V was pared by 6 bases and J by 1 base, with 4 bases of the junction left unmatched. CDR1 and CDR2 (germline): SGHRS, YFSETQ. The CDR3 here is CASKREWGTDTQYF. CDR3 in DNA: TGCGCCAGCAAGCGGGAGTGGGGCACAGATACGCAGTATTTT.

The rearrangement joins TRBV20-1 to TRBJ1-5; TRBD1 is a possible D gene (6 bases). CDR1 and CDR2 from the germline V gene are DFQATT and SNEGSKA (reference sequence). The ends were cut back, 6 bases at V and 4 bases at J, with 10 bases in the middle. There are 12 residues in the CDR3. The CDR3 bases are TGCAGTGCGAAGGGACAAAATCAGCCCCAGCATTTT. This codes for CSAKGQNQPQHF.

The CDR3 nucleotides read TGCAGTGCTACTAGCGGGGATACATCCTACAATGAGCAGTTCTTC. Its translation is CSATSGDTSYNEQFF. The J gene is TRBJ2-1, the V gene TRBV20-1, with 9 bases aligning to TRBD2. This CDR3 is built from 15 residues. The trim removed 4 bases at V and 1 base at J, leaving 5 bases unmatched. Germline assignment: CDR1 DFQATT and CDR2 SNEGSKA (reference sequence).

This clonotype appeared many times. CDR3 region: CSARSLVVDTEAFF. The CDR3, as DNA: TGCAGTGCTAGGTCCTTGGTCGTGGACACTGAAGCTTTCTTT. V and J are TRBV20-1 and TRBJ1-1; D is ambiguous. The CDR3 loop spans 14 amino acids. Per the germline V gene, CDR1 is DFQATT and CDR2 is SNEGSKA (reference sequence). Trimming removed 3 bases at V and 3 bases at J, with 14 bases between.

This rearrangement joins TRBV4-1 to TRBJ2-7; 11 positions agree with TRBD2. There are 18 residues in the CDR3. The ends lost 2 bases at V and 3 bases at J; junction bases unmatched: 12. CDR1 is MGHRA and CDR2 is YSYEKL in the germline V gene. The CDR3 reads CASSQLAGGHRGRYEQYF. CDR3 in DNA: TGCGCCAGCAGCCAACTAGCGGGAGGCCATCGAGGGCGCTACGAGCAGTACTTC.

This clonotype has at least ten counts. CDR3 amino acids: CASSPRFMGGNQPQHF. CDR3 nucleotides: TGTGCCAGCAGCCCCCGTTTCATGGGGGGCAATCAGCCCCAGCATTTT. The chain combines TRBV3-1 with TRBJ1-5, with D possibly matching TRBD1 (5 bases). This CDR3 is built from 16 residues. Trimming took off 4 bases at V and 2 bases at J, with 15 bases between the two ends. Germline V lookup: CDR1 LGHDT, CDR2 YNNKEL (reference sequence).

This clonotype was recorded many times. The rearrangement links TRBV20-1 to TRBJ2-5; 9 bases agree with TRBD2. CDR3 length: 16 residues. Losses at the gene ends were 5 bases for V and 2 bases for J; bases not matched to a gene: 12. Germline-derived CDR1 and CDR2 are DFQATT and SNEGSKA (reference sequence). The CDR3 DNA follows: TGCAGTGCTTCCGGACTAGCGCCCGGCGGACAAGAGACCCAGTACTTC. The encoded protein is CSASGLAPGGQETQYF.